This T cell receptor (beta chain) appears in the sequencing data of a study of T-cell reconstitution after alpha-beta-depleted transplantation in children. Researchers prepared the TCRbeta library using unique molecular identifiers, the study reports. TCRdb analysed the PCR reads with MiXCR anew, one entry per CDR3 protein. Of roughly 220,000 distinct CDR3 sequences in the sample, around 12% were seen once. In its sample, this clonotype was seen many times. The J segment lost 1 base and the V segment lost 5 bases, leaving 10 bases of the junction unmatched. This CDR3 has 16 residues. CDR1 is MDHEN and CDR2 is SYDVKM in the germline V gene.

Sequences were derived from PBMCs from the stem cell graft donor, sampled from the stem cell graft. The TCR originated in a human donor who donated a stem cell graft to a child with acute lymphoblastic leukemia. The rearrangement uses TRBV28 and TRBJ2-7, with 8 bases matching TRBD1. CDR3 region: CASSHRGQASSYEQYF. The CDR3 bases are TGTGCCAGCAGTCATCGGGGACAGGCATCGTCCTACGAGCAGTACTTC.